The 17 T cell receptor beta chains below all came from one sample that was sequenced in a study of T cell responses to AZD1222 COVID-19 vaccine. Here immunoSEQ multiplex PCR was the method, and the copy in TCRdb shows in-frame clones only, minus some. The table records some 130,000 clones, 70% to 90% of them present only once. The sample was peripheral blood, taken 28 days after the second AZD1222 dose. Every receptor here comes from an adult who received the AZD1222 COVID-19 vaccine.

V usage is TRBV12-3 or TRBV12-4 and J usage is TRBJ2-1, with D possibly being TRBD2 (6 bases). The V gene lost 6 bases and the J gene lost 7 bases, with 10 bases spanning the gap. The CDR3 sequence is 12 residues long. The CDR3 DNA reads TGTGCCAGCAGCTTCCGGGGGAATGAGCAGTTCTTC. Protein sequence: CASSFRGNEQFF.

The V gene is TRBV6-5, the J gene TRBJ1-1; D may be TRBD1 (5 bases). Germline V CDR1 and CDR2: MNHEY, SVGAGI. The CDR3 totals 11 residues. The ends were cut back, 7 bases at V and 11 bases at J, with 14 bases in the middle. The CDR3 region is CASKGPRDAFF. The CDR3 DNA is TGTGCCAGCAAAGGCCCTCGGGACGCTTTCTTT.

This chain uses TRBV7-2 with TRBJ1-1; TRBD1 might be the D (5 bases). With 6 bases removed from V and 0 bases from J, the gap between germline ends came to 8 bases. The CDR3 loop spans 13 amino acids. Germline loops: CDR1 SGHTA, CDR2 FQGNSA. The CDR3 reads CASSRQLNTEAFF. The CDR3 DNA reads as TGTGCCAGCAGTCGACAGTTGAACACTGAAGCTTTCTTT. The complete variable domain, with remaining parts taken from reference TRBV7-2 and TRBJ1-1, reads GAGVSQSPSNKVTEKGKDVELRCDPISGHTALYWYRQSLGQGLEFLIYFQGNSAPDKSGLPSDRFSAERTGGSVSTLTIQRTQQEDSAVYLCASSRQLNTEAFFGQGTRLTVV.

The genes are TRBV3-1 (or the pseudogene TRBV3-2) and TRBJ2-3, with D perhaps TRBD1 (6 bases). CDR3 length: 16 residues. CDR1 is LGHDT and CDR2 is YNNKEL in the germline V gene (reference sequence). Trimming left V 1 base short and J 2 bases short, with 13 bases between. The CDR3 loop is CASSQGHRDNTDTQYF. The CDR3 DNA reads TGTGCCAGCAGCCAAGGACACCGGGACAACACAGATACGCAGTATTTT.

This chain joins TRBV7-3 and TRBJ2-1, with 9 bases aligning to TRBD1. After removal of 5 bases from V and 9 bases from J, the junction contained 8 bases not matched to a gene. CDR3 length equals 14 residues. Germline V gene data show CDR1 as SGHTA and CDR2 as FQGTGA. The CDR3 DNA is TGTGCCAGCAGCACCCGGGACAGGGCGGCTGAGCAGTTCTTC. Its protein is CASSTRDRAAEQFF.

About this clone: This sample also contains other DNA sequences that code for the same CDR3. The chain has TRBV5-1 and TRBJ1-2, with TRBD1 matching over 8 bases. Germline V gene sequence: CDR1 SGHRS, CDR2 YFSETQ. The CDR3 has 14 amino acids. Germline trimming cut 3 bases from V and 3 bases from J; bases unmatched to any gene: 4. Here the CDR3 DNA reads TGCGCCAGCAGCTCCGGACAGGGTGACTATGGCTACACCTTC. Its protein is CASSSGQGDYGYTF.

The V call is TRBV24-1, the J call TRBJ2-2; D ambiguous. Germline V gene data show CDR1 as KGHDR and CDR2 as SFDVKD. V was shortened by 5 bases and J by 2 bases, with 8 bases between the two germline ends. The CDR3 has 14 residues. The CDR3 sequence: CATSGQSNTGELFF. The CDR3 nucleotides read TGTGCCACCAGTGGGCAGAGTAACACCGGGGAGCTGTTTTTT.

The rearrangement joins TRBV2 to TRBJ1-4; 7 nucleotides align to TRBD1. Trimming took 9 bases from V and 8 from J; bases not matched to a gene: 9. In germline, CDR1 is SNHLY, CDR2 FYNNEI. The CDR3 runs 13 residues. The CDR3 loop reads CASVSQGNEKLFF. The CDR3 nucleotides are TGTGCCAGTGTCTCACAGGGGAACGAAAAACTGTTTTTT.

The V call is TRBV7-7, the J call TRBJ2-1, with D perhaps assigned TRBD1 or TRBD2 (5 bases each). The V gene's germline CDR1 is SSHAT and CDR2 FNYEAQ (reference sequence). This CDR3 is built from 15 residues. Trimming removed 5 bases at V and 4 bases at J, with 15 bases between. DNA for the CDR3: TGTGCCAGCAGCCCCACCGGGACCGTTTACAATGAGCAGTTCTTC. Amino acids: CASSPTGTVYNEQFF. The whole variable domain, remainder taken from reference TRBV7-7 and TRBJ2-1, is GAGVSQSPRYKVTKRGQDVTLRCDPISSHATLYWYQQALGQGPEFLTYFNYEAQPDKSGLPSDRFSAERPEGSISTLTIQRTEQRDSAMYRCASSPTGTVYNEQFFGPGTRLTVL.

This chain uses TRBV5-1 with TRBJ2-1; 11 nucleotides align to TRBD1. This CDR3 has 16 amino acids. Germline V gene sequence: CDR1 SGHRS, CDR2 YFSETQ. V trimming: 3 bases; J trimming: 3 bases; junction bases outside the gene matches: 5. CDR3 in amino acids: CASSSTGTGGYNEQFF. The CDR3 bases are TGCGCCAGCAGCTCAACCGGGACAGGGGGCTACAATGAGCAGTTCTTC. Drawing the rest from reference TRBV5-1 and TRBJ2-1, the complete variable domain is KAGVTQTPRYLIKTRGQQVTLSCSPISGHRSVSWYQQTPGQGLQFLFEYFSETQRNKGNFPGRFSGRQFSNSRSEMNVSTLELGDSALYLCASSSTGTGGYNEQFFGPGTRLTVL.

This clone was seen only once. The chain employs TRBV28 and TRBJ1-1; the D is unclear. With 3 bases removed from V and 0 bases from J, the gap between germline ends came to 8 bases. Germline V gene data show CDR1 as MDHEN and CDR2 as SYDVKM. This CDR3 region has 14 residues. The CDR3 loop reads CASSFLRMNTEAFF. For the CDR3, the DNA is TGTGCCAGCAGTTTCTTACGCATGAACACTGAAGCTTTCTTT.

The chain has TRBV27 and TRBJ2-7, with 9 positions matching TRBD1. J gave up 6 bases and V 3 bases, and 9 bases lay outside the gene matches. This CDR3 is 15 amino acids long. Germline CDR1 MNHEY, CDR2 SMNVEV (reference sequence). The CDR3 here is CASSLGQGFFSEQYF. CDR3 coding DNA: TGTGCCAGCAGTTTGGGACAGGGATTTTTCAGCGAGCAGTACTTC.

The rearrangement joins TRBV5-1 to TRBJ2-5, with 7 bases aligning to TRBD1. J was trimmed by 7 bases and V by 4 bases; bases with no gene match: 13. The CDR3 sequence is 15 residues long. Per the germline V gene, CDR1 is SGHRS and CDR2 is YFSETQ. CDR3 in DNA: TGCGCCAGCAGCCCCGGGACAGCTGGGGCGGGGACCCAGTACTTC. Amino acids: CASSPGTAGAGTQYF.

V usage is TRBV29-1 and J usage is TRBJ2-3; maybe TRBD2 (6 bases). The CDR3 has 12 residues. In germline, CDR1 is SQVTM, CDR2 ANQGSEA. V lost 7 bases, J lost 2 bases, and 10 bases lay in between. The CDR3 region has the DNA TGCAGCGGGACTATCGACACAGATACGCAGTATTTT. It translates to CSGTIDTDTQYF.

The chain links TRBV5-1 to TRBJ1-2; a weak D match, TRBD1 (5 bases). There are 15 residues in the CDR3. The germline V gene encodes CDR1 SGHRS and CDR2 YFSETQ. V lost 3 bases and J lost 2, with 14 bases in between. The CDR3 loop is CASSWGLGANYGYTF. CDR3 in DNA: TGCGCCAGCAGCTGGGGCCTGGGCGCAAACTATGGCTACACCTTC.

V usage is TRBV5-6 and J usage is TRBJ1-2, with unresolved D. Per the germline V gene, CDR1 is SGHDT and CDR2 is YYEEEE. CDR3 length: 12 residues. The ends were cut back, 4 bases at V and 7 bases at J, with 11 bases in the middle. For the CDR3, the DNA is TGTGCCAGCAGCCTACAGTTGGTTGGCTACACCTTC. Protein product: CASSLQLVGYTF.

The chain's CDR3 is CASRPDTGASYEQYF. The CDR3 coding sequence is TGTGCCAGCAGGCCCGATACGGGGGCCTCCTACGAGCAGTACTTC. The rearrangement joins TRBV27 to TRBJ2-7; TRBD1 or TRBD2 may be the D gene (6 bases each). Germline values: CDR1 MNHEY, CDR2 SMNVEV (reference sequence). The length of the CDR3 is 15 residues. Trimming cost V 6 bases and J 0 bases, with 15 bases left between them.